These T cell receptor beta chains were read from a single sample in a study of shared clonotypes between healthy human individuals. Generated by immunoSEQ multiplex PCR, the TCRdb table keeps only in-frame clones and is missing some. The sample contains about 600,000 clones, around 77% of which appear only once. The specimen was PBMCs. These TCRs come from a middle-aged woman in good health. Some clones in this sample may be carry-over from other donors' samples. CDR3s include the opening cysteine and the closing phenylalanine or tryptophan. A D gene is named only where the DNA matches it firmly. Clone size appears in some rows only: once, few, many, or a class for an expanded clone.

j_gene | abundance | v_gene | d_gene | CDR3aa | CDR3nt
TRBJ2-7 | many | TRBV2 | TRBD2 | CASIAGLAALLYF | TGTGCCAGCATCGCCGGGCTAGCGGCACTTTTGTACTTC
TRBJ1-1 | - | TRBV18 | - | CASSPFGVGTEAFF | TGTGCCAGCTCACCATTCGGGGTCGGCACTGAAGCTTTCTTT
TRBJ1-2 | - | TRBV28 | - | CASSLVYLGQGGDYGYTF | TGTGCCAGCAGTTTAGTCTACCTTGGGCAGGGAGGGGACTATGGCTACACCTTC
TRBJ2-7 | few | TRBV28 | - | CASSSNRDEQYF | TGTGCCAGCAGTTCAAACAGGGACGAGCAGTACTTC
TRBJ2-1 | - | TRBV28 | - | CASSPWTSGGAEQFF | TGTGCCAGCAGTCCATGGACTAGTGGGGGGGCTGAGCAGTTCTTC
TRBJ1-2 | many | TRBV6-5 | - | CASSPTRGDGYTF | TGTGCCAGCAGTCCGACCCGGGGGGACGGCTACACCTTC
TRBJ2-1 | - | TRBV7-8 | TRBD2 | CASSLGGDEQFF | TGTGCCAGCAGCTTGGGGGGGGATGAGCAGTTCTTC
TRBJ2-2 | few | TRBV6-1 | - | CASGMNAQSTGELFF | TGTGCCAGCGGGATGAACGCGCAATCCACCGGGGAGCTGTTTTTT
TRBJ2-3 | - | TRBV6-5 | TRBD2 | CASSRLAGSTDTQYF | TGTGCCAGCAGCCGACTAGCGGGAAGCACAGATACGCAGTATTTT
TRBJ2-7 | - | TRBV28 | - | CASSFAPSYEQYF | TGTGCCAGCAGTTTCGCTCCGTCCTACGAGCAGTACTTC
TRBJ2-1 | - | TRBV7-2 | - | CASSSRGAPIVEQFF | TGTGCCAGCAGCTCCAGGGGGGCTCCGATCGTTGAGCAGTTCTTC